This TCR beta chain was profiled in a study of Ad26.COV2.S vaccination and SARS-CoV-2 variants. Study information: Donor joined the COV1001 Ad26.COV2.S trial arm.

Comments on this clone: What it recognizes is unknown. In the same sample, other DNA sequences code for this CDR3.

V gave up 0 bases and J gave up 0 bases, with 9 bases separating them. The length of the CDR3 is 15 residues. Germline V gene lookup returns CDR1 KGHSH and CDR2 LQKENI. This sample's treatment: over 15 received Ad26.COV2.S at low or high dose, single or two shots; about 5 received placebo; per-sample allocation not given. Specimen acquisition occurred on day 63 following the initial vaccine or placebo injection. Spike of the Wuhan-strain SARS-CoV-2 was expressed by an Ad26 vector, which formed the vaccine. The study, taken as a whole, reports: Among vaccine recipients, spike-specific TCR breadth exceeded that of placebo recipients.

Sequenced by immunoSEQ multiplex PCR; TCRdb stores in-frame clones only, minus some. The sample consists of 300,000 to 400,000 clones, roughly 91% of them appearing once. The TCR originated in a person aged 18-65 years who received the Ad26.COV2.S COVID-19 vaccine or a placebo. The V call is TRBV18, the J call TRBJ2-7; D unresolved. This specimen consisted of peripheral blood, obtained in a trial of Ad26.COV2.S vaccine versus placebo. CDR3 nucleotide sequence: TGTGCCAGCTCACCACCGGCTGGTCCCTCCTACGAGCAGTACTTC. It is translated as CASSPPAGPSYEQYF.